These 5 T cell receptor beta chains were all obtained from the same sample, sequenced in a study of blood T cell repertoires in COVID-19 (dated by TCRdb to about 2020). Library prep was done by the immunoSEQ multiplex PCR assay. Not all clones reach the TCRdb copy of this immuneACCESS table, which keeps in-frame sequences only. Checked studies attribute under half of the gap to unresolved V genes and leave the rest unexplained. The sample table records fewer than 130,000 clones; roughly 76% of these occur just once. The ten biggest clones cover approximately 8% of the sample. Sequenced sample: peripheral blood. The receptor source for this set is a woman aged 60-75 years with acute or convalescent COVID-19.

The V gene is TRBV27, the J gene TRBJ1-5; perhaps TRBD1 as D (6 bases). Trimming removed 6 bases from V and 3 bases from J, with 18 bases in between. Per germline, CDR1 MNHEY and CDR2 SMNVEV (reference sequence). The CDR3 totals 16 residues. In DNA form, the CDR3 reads TGTGCCAGCAGCCTAGTGTGGGAGGGACACAATCAGCCCCAGCATTTT. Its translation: CASSLVWEGHNQPQHF.

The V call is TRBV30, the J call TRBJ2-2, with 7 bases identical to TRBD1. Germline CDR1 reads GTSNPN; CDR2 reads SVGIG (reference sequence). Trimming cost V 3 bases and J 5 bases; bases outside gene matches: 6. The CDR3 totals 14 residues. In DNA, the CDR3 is TGTGCCTGGAGCCCGACAGGGCGGACCGGGGAGCTGTTTTTT. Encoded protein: CAWSPTGRTGELFF. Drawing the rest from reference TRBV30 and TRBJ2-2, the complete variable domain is SQTIHQWPATLVQPVGSPLSLECTVEGTSNPNLYWYRQAAGRGLQLLFYSVGIGQISSEVPQNLSASRPQDRQFILSSKKLLLSDSGFYLCAWSPTGRTGELFFGEGSRLTVL.

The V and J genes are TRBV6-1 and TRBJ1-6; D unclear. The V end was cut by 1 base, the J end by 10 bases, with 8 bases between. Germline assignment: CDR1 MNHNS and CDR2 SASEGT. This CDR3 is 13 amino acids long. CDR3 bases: TGTGCCAGCAGTGAAGGGTTACTCTCACCCCTCCACTTT. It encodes CASSEGLLSPLHF.

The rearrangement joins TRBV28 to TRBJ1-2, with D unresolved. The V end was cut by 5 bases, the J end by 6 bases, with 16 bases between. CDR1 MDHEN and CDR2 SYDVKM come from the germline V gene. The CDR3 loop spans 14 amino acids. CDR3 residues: CASSPPRVEHGYTF. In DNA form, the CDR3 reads TGTGCCAGCAGTCCGCCGCGTGTTGAACATGGCTACACCTTC.

The CDR3 spells CASSELTGVEQYF. CDR3 nucleotide sequence: TGCGCCAGCAGTGAGCTTACAGGGGTAGAGCAGTACTTC. V is TRBV10-2 and J is TRBJ2-7; 7 positions match TRBD1. This CDR3 has 13 amino acids. In germline, CDR1 is WSHSY, CDR2 SAAADI. V lost 2 bases, J lost 7 bases, and 5 bases stayed unmatched.